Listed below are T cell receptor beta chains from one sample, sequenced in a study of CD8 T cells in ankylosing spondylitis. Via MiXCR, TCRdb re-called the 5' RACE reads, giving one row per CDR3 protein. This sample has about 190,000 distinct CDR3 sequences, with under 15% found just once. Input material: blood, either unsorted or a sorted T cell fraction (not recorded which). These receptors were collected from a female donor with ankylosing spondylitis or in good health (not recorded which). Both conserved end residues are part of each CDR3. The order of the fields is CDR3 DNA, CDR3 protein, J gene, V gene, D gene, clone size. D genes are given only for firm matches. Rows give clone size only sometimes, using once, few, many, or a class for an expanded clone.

cdr3_nt: TGTGCCAGCAGCTTGGACCTAGCGGGAGGAAATGAGCAGTTCTTC; cdr3_aa: CASSLDLAGGNEQFF; j_call: TRBJ2-1; v_call: TRBV11-2; d_call: TRBD2; clone_size: many
cdr3_nt: TGTGCCAGCAGCCTTGACGGAAAGTATGGCTACACCTTC; cdr3_aa: CASSLDGKYGYTF; j_call: TRBJ1-2; v_call: TRBV7-2; d_call: -; clone_size: -
cdr3_nt: TGCAGTGCTAGCGTATCCCTCTACTATGGCTACACCTTC; cdr3_aa: CSASVSLYYGYTF; j_call: TRBJ1-2; v_call: TRBV20-1; d_call: -; clone_size: -
cdr3_nt: TGTGCCAGCTGTCGGGAAACTCTGGGAGCAGATACGCAGTATTTT; cdr3_aa: CASCRETLGADTQYF; j_call: TRBJ2-3; v_call: TRBV7-2; d_call: -; clone_size: few
cdr3_nt: TGTGCCAGCTCAATCGGACGGGGGGCCAATGAGCAGTTCTTC; cdr3_aa: CASSIGRGANEQFF; j_call: TRBJ2-1; v_call: TRBV18; d_call: -; clone_size: -
cdr3_nt: TGCGCCAGCAGCTTGGATGGATTGGTTGGGATCTCTGGGGCCAACGTCCTGACTTTC; cdr3_aa: CASSLDGLVGISGANVLTF; j_call: TRBJ2-6; v_call: TRBV5-1; d_call: -; clone_size: many
cdr3_nt: TGTGCCAGCAGTTACCCTCAGGGAAATGTCTACAATGAGCAGTTCTTC; cdr3_aa: CASSYPQGNVYNEQFF; j_call: TRBJ2-1; v_call: TRBV11-1; d_call: -; clone_size: -
cdr3_nt: TGTGCCAGCTCCGGGATTTTCCCCTCCTACGAGCAGTACTTC; cdr3_aa: CASSGIFPSYEQYF; j_call: TRBJ2-7; v_call: TRBV10-3; d_call: -; clone_size: many
cdr3_nt: TGTGCCACCCGGGCCCCCTATTCACCCCTCCACTTT; cdr3_aa: CATRAPYSPLHF; j_call: TRBJ1-6; v_call: TRBV27; d_call: -; clone_size: many
cdr3_nt: TGTGCCAGCAGTTTTGGGCAGGGCGATGAAAAACTGTTTTTT; cdr3_aa: CASSFGQGDEKLFF; j_call: TRBJ1-4; v_call: TRBV12-3/TRBV12-4; d_call: -; clone_size: many
cdr3_nt: TGTGCCAGCAGTCCAGTTTATAATGAAAAACTGTTTTTT; cdr3_aa: CASSPVYNEKLFF; j_call: TRBJ1-4; v_call: TRBV28; d_call: -; clone_size: -
cdr3_nt: TGTGCCAGCAGCCTGGTCGGGGCAGTCAATCAGCCCCAGCATTTT; cdr3_aa: CASSLVGAVNQPQHF; j_call: TRBJ1-5; v_call: TRBV7-2; d_call: -; clone_size: many
cdr3_nt: TGCAGTGCTAGGGCTAGCGTCGCGAACACCGGGGAGCTGTTTTTT; cdr3_aa: CSARASVANTGELFF; j_call: TRBJ2-2; v_call: TRBV20-1; d_call: -; clone_size: few
cdr3_nt: TGTGCCAGCAGCGTAGCCCGGGGGACTAGCTCCCTCGATGAGCAGTTCTTC; cdr3_aa: CASSVARGTSSLDEQFF; j_call: TRBJ2-1; v_call: TRBV9; d_call: TRBD2; clone_size: many
cdr3_nt: TGTGCCAGCAGCTCGGGACTTAACAATGAGCAGTTCTTC; cdr3_aa: CASSSGLNNEQFF; j_call: TRBJ2-1; v_call: TRBV5-6; d_call: -; clone_size: many
cdr3_nt: TGTGCCAGCAGCGAGGACAATTGGACCCAGCATTTT; cdr3_aa: CASSEDNWTQHF; j_call: TRBJ1-5; v_call: TRBV7-2; d_call: -; clone_size: many
cdr3_nt: TGTGCCAGCAGCGAATACAAGGAGGTTCACCAGCCCCAGCATTTT; cdr3_aa: CASSEYKEVHQPQHF; j_call: TRBJ1-5; v_call: TRBV21-1; d_call: -; clone_size: once
cdr3_nt: TGTGCCAGCAGTTTTCGCGGGGGCCTAGCCAAAAACATTCAGTACTTC; cdr3_aa: CASSFRGGLAKNIQYF; j_call: TRBJ2-4; v_call: TRBV12-3/TRBV12-4; d_call: -; clone_size: many
cdr3_nt: TGTGCCAGCAGCCCGCCCACGACAGGAAAAGTTTCTAGCGAGCAGTACTTC; cdr3_aa: CASSPPTTGKVSSEQYF; j_call: TRBJ2-7; v_call: TRBV7-2; d_call: -; clone_size: few
cdr3_nt: TGTGCCAGCAGTGTTCGATCTAACTATGGCTACACCTTC; cdr3_aa: CASSVRSNYGYTF; j_call: TRBJ1-2; v_call: TRBV2; d_call: -; clone_size: many
cdr3_nt: TGCAGTGCTAGAACGGGACTAGCGGGAGGACGGTCCTACAATGAGCAGTTCTTC; cdr3_aa: CSARTGLAGGRSYNEQFF; j_call: TRBJ2-1; v_call: TRBV20-1; d_call: TRBD2; clone_size: many
cdr3_nt: TGTGCCAGCAGCCACCGGACAGGGGGCGGAAGGACTGAAGCTTTCTTT; cdr3_aa: CASSHRTGGGRTEAFF; j_call: TRBJ1-1; v_call: TRBV7-9; d_call: TRBD1; clone_size: -
cdr3_nt: TGTGCCATTTTTTGGACAGGGGGCGACGAGCAGTACTTC; cdr3_aa: CAIFWTGGDEQYF; j_call: TRBJ2-7; v_call: TRBV27; d_call: TRBD1; clone_size: many
cdr3_nt: TGTGCCAGCAGTAGGGAGTCGTATGGCTACACCTTC; cdr3_aa: CASSRESYGYTF; j_call: TRBJ1-2; v_call: TRBV6-6; d_call: -; clone_size: -
cdr3_nt: TGTGCCACCAGCAGACAGGGTTATAATTCACCCCTCCACTTT; cdr3_aa: CATSRQGYNSPLHF; j_call: TRBJ1-6; v_call: TRBV15; d_call: -; clone_size: many
cdr3_nt: TGCAGTGTTATAAGGTCTAGCGGGAGCCAGCAGTACTTC; cdr3_aa: CSVIRSSGSQQYF; j_call: TRBJ2-7; v_call: TRBV20-1; d_call: TRBD2; clone_size: many